Below are 31 T cell receptor beta chains sequenced from a single sample in a study of breast tumors, draining lymph nodes, adjacent tissues (dated by TCRdb to between 2015 and 2016). Library creation used multiplex PCR. This sample was sequenced with an Illumina HiSeq 2000. Using fastp at Q25 and MiXCR, TCRdb reprocessed the public reads and kept productive beta chains. Entries that share a CDR3 protein sequence are merged under the most common genes and DNA. The sample records about 300,000 distinct CDR3 sequences, about 30% of which are singletons. Clones ranked in the top ten supply around 1% of the sample. The lymph node samples were taken from the axillary draining lymph nodes of breast cancer patients. Specimen: axillary lymph node tissue. Receptors originate from a female donor with breast cancer. Some clones in this sample may be carry-over from other donors' samples.

This clonotype was found a few times. The J gene is TRBJ2-1, the V gene TRBV6-5; no clear D gene. The CDR3 has 16 residues. V gave up 2 bases and J gave up 0 bases, with 11 bases separating them. The V gene's germline CDR1 is MNHEY and CDR2 SVGAGI. The CDR3 spells CASSYEILGSYNEQFF. CDR3 coding DNA: TGTGCCAGCAGTTACGAAATACTGGGCTCCTACAATGAGCAGTTCTTC.

This clonotype was counted at least ten times. The chain couples TRBV5-5 to TRBJ2-7; TRBD1 agrees at 10 bases. J lost 5 bases, V lost 4 bases, and 9 bases had no gene match. This CDR3 comprises 15 residues. Germline V lookup: CDR1 SGHKS, CDR2 YYEKEE (reference sequence). The CDR3 region is CASSPTGTGVNEQYF. CDR3 in DNA: TGTGCCAGCAGCCCCACCGGGACAGGGGTCAACGAGCAGTACTTC.

This clonotype was seen a handful of times. A much more abundant neighbour one base away suggests this may be a read error. Written as DNA, the CDR3 is TGCGCCGGCAGCCAAGTTCTTACCCAAGAGACCCAGTACTTC. Translated: CAGSQVLTQETQYF. The chain carries TRBV4-1 and TRBJ2-5; D gene uncertain. This CDR3 is built from 14 residues. Germline V gene sequence: CDR1 MGHRA, CDR2 YSYEKL.

At least ten counts were recorded for this clonotype. The rearrangement uses TRBV9 and TRBJ1-2, with D unclear. V lost 0 bases, J lost 2 bases, and 5 bases lay in between. The CDR3 runs 13 residues. Germline values: CDR1 SGDLS, CDR2 YYNGEE. CDR3 in DNA: TGTGCCAGCAGCGTAGGCCAGAACTATGGCTACACCTTC. Translating gives CASSVGQNYGYTF. The complete variable domain, with remaining parts taken from reference TRBV9 and TRBJ1-2, reads DSGVTQTPKHLITATGQRVTLRCSPRSGDLSVYWYQQSLDQGLQFLIQYYNGEERAKGNILERFSAQQFPDLHSELNLSSLELGDSALYFCASSVGQNYGYTFGSGTRLTVV.

The sample holds a few counts of this clonotype. The rearrangement links TRBV12-3 or TRBV12-4 to TRBJ2-5; TRBD2 matches 16 bases. The CDR3 is made up of 16 amino acids. J was trimmed by 5 bases and V by 3 bases; bases with no gene match: 3. The CDR3 region is CASSFLGLAGGETQYF. CDR3 nucleotides: TGTGCCAGCAGTTTCCTGGGACTAGCGGGAGGGGAGACCCAGTACTTC.

Of note for this clonotype: A single base separates this from a much larger clone, so it may be a read error. V usage is TRBV7-9 and J usage is TRBJ1-2, with 7 bases aligning to TRBD1. Germline loops: CDR1 SEHNR, CDR2 FQNEAQ (reference sequence). The CDR3 consists of 15 residues. The CDR3 DNA is TGTGCCAGCAGCTTAGGACAGGGAAGCGGCTATGGCTACCCCTTC. This gives the protein CASSLGQGSGYGYPF.

This clonotype was found many times. This chain connects TRBV12-3 or TRBV12-4 to TRBJ2-7; D ambiguous. Trimming shortened V by 6 bases and J by 2 bases, and 20 bases separated the two germline ends. The CDR3 runs to 16 residues. The CDR3 DNA reads TGTGCCAGCAGCCAATTCTTGAGTTCTAGTACCTACGAGCAGTACTTC. Amino acid sequence: CASSQFLSSSTYEQYF.

As regards this clonotype: Likely a read error: the CDR3 ends without its conserved phenylalanine or tryptophan. This chain connects TRBV2 to TRBJ2-2; 16 bases are a match to TRBD2. The V gene's germline CDR1 is SNHLY and CDR2 FYNNEI. This CDR3 is built from 18 residues. CDR3 residues: CASSDPGLAGGLTGDLFL. Here the CDR3 DNA reads TGTGCCAGCAGTGATCCGGGACTAGCGGGAGGGCTTACCGGGGATCTGTTTCTT.

This clonotype was counted a few times. The chain is built from TRBV30 and TRBJ1-5, with TRBD1 matching 7 bases. The CDR3 has 15 amino acids. The germline V gene encodes CDR1 GTSNPN and CDR2 SVGIG (reference sequence). V trimming: 2 bases; J trimming: 4 bases; junction bases outside the gene matches: 8. CDR3 loop: CAWSHTGTVNQPQHF. The CDR3 DNA follows: TGTGCCTGGAGTCACACCGGGACAGTAAATCAGCCCCAGCATTTT.

This clonotype was picked up many times. The chain couples TRBV9 to TRBJ2-5; TRBD1 or TRBD2 may be the D gene (6 bases each). This CDR3 contains 15 residues. V was cut by 3 bases and J by 3 bases, with 15 bases left in between. CDR1 and CDR2 from the germline V gene are SGDLS and YYNGEE. This CDR3 reads CASSDSRRGEETQYF. The CDR3 DNA sequence: TGTGCCAGCAGCGACTCCAGGAGGGGGGAAGAGACCCAGTACTTC.

Concerning this clonotype itself: A much larger clone differs from this one at a single base, so this may be a read error. The gene calls are TRBV5-6 and TRBJ2-1, with 7 nucleotides matching TRBD2. Germline assignment: CDR1 SGHDT and CDR2 YYEEEE. V was clipped by 4 bases and J by 5 bases; unmatched bases: 12. CDR3 length: 16 amino acids. CDR3 in DNA: TGTGCCAGCAGCACGACTAGCAGGAGGATTAACAATGAGCAGTTCTTC. This sequence encodes CASSTTSRRINNEQFF.

With respect to this clonotype: This clone may be a read error of a much larger clone one base away. The genes are TRBV10-3 and TRBJ1-5; no definite D call. V was shortened by 10 bases and J by 7 bases, with 17 bases between the two germline ends. Germline CDR1 ENHRY, CDR2 SYGVKD. The CDR3 length is 13 residues. The CDR3 DNA reads as TGTGCCAGCAACTCCTTGGACCGCCAGCCCCAGCATTTT. It codes for CASNSLDRQPQHF.

Details on this clonotype: A much larger clone lies one base from this, so it may be a read error. The chain couples TRBV30 to TRBJ2-6, with D perhaps TRBD1 or TRBD2 (6 bases each). The germline V gene encodes CDR1 GTSNPN and CDR2 SVGIG (reference sequence). The CDR3 consists of 13 residues. CDR3 nucleotides: TGTGCCTGGAGCCGGCCGGGGGCCAACGCCCTGACTTTC. It is translated as CAWSRPGANALTF.

This clonotype was seen more than once but under ten times. The chain couples TRBV6-2 or TRBV6-3 to TRBJ2-7; 14 bases agree with TRBD2. Germline V gene data show CDR1 as MNHEY and CDR2 as SVGEGT. The CDR3 is 17 amino acids. Unmatched junction bases numbered 9, after V lost 6 bases and J lost 2 bases. In DNA form, the CDR3 reads TGTGCCAGCAGCCCCGGGACTAGCGGGAGATGGGCCTACGAGCAGTACTTC. Its protein product is CASSPGTSGRWAYEQYF.

This clonotype was recorded at least ten times. The chain combines TRBV19 with TRBJ2-5, with 9 nucleotides matching TRBD1. V was clipped by 2 bases and J by 1 base; unmatched bases: 5. The CDR3 consists of 16 residues. In germline, CDR1 is LNHDA, CDR2 SQIVND (reference sequence). In nucleotides, the CDR3 is TGTGCCAGTAGTATATCGGGGACAGGGCTCCAAGAGACCCAGTACTTC. Its protein product is CASSISGTGLQETQYF.

Points on this clonotype: A read error may account for a junction end that differs from germline. The V and J genes are TRBV4-2 and TRBJ2-6; perhaps TRBD1 as D (5 bases). Germline V gene lookup returns CDR1 LGHNA and CDR2 YNFKEQ. This CDR3 region has 15 residues. The DNA of the CDR3 is TGTGCCAGCAGCCGCGGTGAACCTGGGGCCAACGCCCTGACCTTC. It translates to CASSRGEPGANALTF.

The V and J genes are TRBV12-5 and TRBJ1-1; the D gene is possibly TRBD1 (6 bases). This CDR3 is built from 14 residues. Germline V gives CDR1 LGHNT, CDR2 FRNRAP. The CDR3 DNA reads TGTGCCAGCAGCTCGGACAGCACAAACACTGAAGCTTTCTTT. Its protein product is CASSSDSTNTEAFF.

This clonotype was counted at least ten times. The chain is built from TRBV7-9 and TRBJ2-3; D gene uncertain. The CDR3 is 16 residues long. Per germline, CDR1 SEHNR and CDR2 FQNEAQ (reference sequence). Trimming removed 5 bases at V and 0 bases at J, with 15 bases between. CDR3 residues: CASSRQVGISTDTQYF. The DNA of the CDR3 is TGTGCCAGCAGCAGGCAAGTAGGCATTAGCACAGATACGCAGTATTTT.

This clonotype was seen at least ten times. The V call is TRBV20-1, the J call TRBJ1-6; a weak D match, TRBD1 (5 bases). The V end was cut by 3 bases, the J end by 10 bases, with 16 bases between. The CDR3 consists of 14 residues. The germline gives CDR1 DFQATT, CDR2 SNEGSKA (reference sequence). Here the CDR3 reads CSASFRDGRSPLHF. DNA for the CDR3: TGCAGTGCTAGTTTTCGGGACGGCCGGTCACCCCTCCACTTT.

This clonotype turned up a few times. At one of its ends the junction is not consistent with the germline gene, which may arise from a read error. This chain connects TRBV6-6 to TRBJ1-2; D uncertain. Germline CDR1 is MNHNY and CDR2 is SVGAGI (reference sequence). The CDR3 totals 14 residues. CDR3 DNA: TGTGCCAGCAGTCACTCCACGTCCCGTTCTGGCTACACCTTC. Encoded protein: CASSHSTSRSGYTF.

In this sample, this clonotype turned up many times. This chain uses TRBV11-1 with TRBJ2-7, with D maybe TRBD2 (5 bases). Trimming removed 3 bases at V and 6 bases at J, with 9 bases between. The germline V gene has CDR1 SGHAT and CDR2 FQDESV (reference sequence). This CDR3 contains 12 residues. Written as DNA, the CDR3 is TGTGCCAGCAGCTTTACTAGAGGCGAGCAGTACTTC. It yields the protein CASSFTRGEQYF.

About this clonotype itself: The junction does not match germline at one end; this may be a read error. The chain employs TRBV9 and TRBJ2-4, with D perhaps TRBD1 (6 bases). This CDR3 spans 17 amino acids. The germline CDR1 and CDR2 sequences are SGDLS and YYNGEE. The CDR3: CVSSPSPGQGAKNIQYF. The CDR3 DNA is TGTGTCAGCAGCCCCTCCCCCGGGCAGGGGGCCAAAAACATTCAGTACTTC. Complete variable domain (other parts from reference TRBV9 and TRBJ2-4): DSGVTQTPKHLITATGQRVTLRCSPRSGDLSVYWYQQSLDQGLQFLIQYYNGEERAKGNILERFSAQQFPDLHSELNLSSLELGDSALYFCVSSPSPGQGAKNIQYFGAGTRLSVL.

Ten or more counts support this clonotype. The chain is built from TRBV12-3 or TRBV12-4 and TRBJ2-1, with D uncertain. This CDR3 has 13 residues. The germline V and J ends were trimmed by 6 bases and 4 bases, with 10 bases remaining between them. CDR3 in amino acids: CASSAYPYNEQFF. In DNA form, the CDR3 reads TGTGCCAGCAGCGCATACCCTTACAATGAGCAGTTCTTC.

This clonotype was seen repeatedly, ten times or more. V usage is TRBV5-6 and J usage is TRBJ1-5, with D unresolved. CDR1 SGHDT and CDR2 YYEEEE come from the germline V gene. CDR3 length equals 15 residues. V lost 5 bases and J lost 7, with 19 bases in between. CDR3 bases: TGTGCCAGCAGTTCTCTTGCCGGAACAACGCAGCCCCAGCATTTT. This sequence encodes CASSSLAGTTQPQHF.

This clonotype was counted between two and nine times. A much larger clonotype is one base distant, so this may be a read error. The CDR3 carries no conserved terminal phenylalanine or tryptophan, so it likely arises from a read error. The V gene is TRBV24-1, the J gene TRBJ2-3; TRBD2 matches 14 bases. Germline trimming cut 3 bases from V and 2 bases from J; bases unmatched to any gene: 6. Germline V gives CDR1 KGHDR, CDR2 SFDVKD. This CDR3 is 18 amino acids long. The CDR3, as DNA: TGTGCCACCAGTGATCCTCTGACTAGCGGGGGGGACACAGATACGCAGTATCTT. Protein: CATSDPLTSGGDTDTQYL.

This clonotype has a count of ten or more. The rearrangement joins TRBV7-9 to TRBJ2-7; TRBD1 agrees at 8 bases. Germline V gene sequence: CDR1 SEHNR, CDR2 FQNEAQ (reference sequence). This CDR3 region has 14 residues. With 3 bases clipped from V and 3 bases from J, the junction kept 4 bases outside the gene matches. CDR3 DNA: TGTGCCAGCAGCTTGGCGGGACAGGACTACGAGCAGTACTTC. Translated, it gives CASSLAGQDYEQYF.

CDR3 nucleotides: TGCGCCAGCAGCCCGGAGGGGGGAAAACCCTACGAGCAGTACTTC. Its translation is CASSPEGGKPYEQYF. V usage is TRBV5-1 and J usage is TRBJ2-7; D may correspond to TRBD1 or TRBD2 (6 bases each). The CDR3 is 15 amino acids. Germline CDR1 is SGHRS and CDR2 is YFSETQ. Trimming pared 4 bases from V and 2 bases from J, leaving 16 bases between.

This clonotype was detected many times. The rearrangement links TRBV29-1 to TRBJ2-7; D unresolved. Trimming took 4 bases from V and 5 from J, leaving 18 bases between them. Germline CDR1 is SQVTM and CDR2 is ANQGSEA. The CDR3 consists of 14 residues. CDR3 loop: CSVAREPLGNEQYF. DNA of the CDR3: TGCAGCGTTGCTCGAGAGCCGTTAGGGAACGAGCAGTACTTC.

The gene calls are TRBV11-3 and TRBJ1-2, with 8 nucleotides matching TRBD1. The trim removed 9 bases at V and 3 bases at J, leaving 6 bases unmatched. Per the germline V gene, CDR1 is SGHNT and CDR2 is YENEEA. The CDR3 loop spans 13 amino acids. The CDR3 region has the DNA TGTGCCAGGGACAGGGAGGGGTACTATGGCTACACCTTC. Translated, it gives CARDREGYYGYTF.

Many counts were recorded for this clonotype. V and J are TRBV25-1 and TRBJ2-6; the D is unclear. The germline V gene encodes CDR1 MGHDK and CDR2 SYGVNS. This CDR3 contains 18 residues. Trimming cost V 8 bases and J 0 bases, with 20 bases left between them. The CDR3 loop reads CASGGRSSTHSGANVLTF. The CDR3 DNA sequence: TGTGCCAGCGGCGGCCGGTCTTCCACTCACTCTGGGGCCAACGTCCTGACTTTC.

This clonotype was seen ten or more times. V gene TRBV30 combines with J gene TRBJ1-3; D is unresolved. The length of the CDR3 is 15 residues. V was clipped by 1 base and J by 6 bases, with 16 bases between them. CDR1 and CDR2 from the germline V gene are GTSNPN and SVGIG (reference sequence). CDR3 DNA: TGTGCCTGGAGTGCGACCACTCGGGTGGTAAACACCATATATTTT. Amino acids: CAWSATTRVVNTIYF.